Shown below are 32 T cell receptor beta chains from a single sample sequenced in a study of blood T cell repertoires in COVID-19. Assay: immunoSEQ multiplex PCR; the TCRdb copy retains only in-frame clones and omits some. Seen here are roughly 15,000 clones, about four fifths observed once, and the top ten hold about 30%. The specimen was peripheral blood. All receptors come from a man aged 50-60 years with active COVID-19.

The rearrangement uses TRBV13 and TRBJ2-3; TRBD2 agrees at 7 bases. Germline lookup yields CDR1 PRHDT and CDR2 FYEKMQ (reference sequence). CDR3 size: 15 residues. After removal of 4 bases from V and 5 bases from J, the junction contained 9 bases not matched to a gene. CDR3 region: CASSSAGDRLDTQYF. CDR3 nucleotides: TGTGCCAGCAGCTCGGCGGGAGACCGGTTAGATACGCAGTATTTT.

The V gene is TRBV11-2, the J gene TRBJ2-7; 8 bases agree with TRBD1. V gave up 4 bases and J gave up 0 bases; unmatched junction bases: 5. The CDR3 runs 15 residues. CDR1 and CDR2 from the germline V gene are SGHAT and FQNNGV. The CDR3 nucleotides read TGTGCCAGCAGCTCGGGACAGGTTCGCTCCTACGAGCAGTACTTC. Its translation: CASSSGQVRSYEQYF.

The chain carries TRBV10-2 and TRBJ1-6; 7 nucleotides match TRBD1. J was trimmed by 7 bases and V by 2 bases; bases with no gene match: 5. Germline CDR1 WSHSY, CDR2 SAAADI. This CDR3 has 15 amino acids. CDR3 coding DNA: TGCGCCAGCAGTGAGCCGACAGGGCTCAATTCACCCCTCCACTTT. Residues: CASSEPTGLNSPLHF.

The V call is TRBV27, the J call TRBJ2-1; 7 nucleotides match TRBD2. With V trimmed by 6 bases and J by 2 bases, 4 bases remained unmatched. The CDR3 covers 14 residues. Per the germline V gene, CDR1 is MNHEY and CDR2 is SMNVEV (reference sequence). The CDR3: CASSVGGPYNEQFF. The CDR3 DNA is TGTGCCAGCAGCGTGGGAGGGCCCTACAATGAGCAGTTCTTC.

The gene calls are TRBV18 and TRBJ2-5, with 11 bases aligning to TRBD2. Germline assignment: CDR1 KGHSH and CDR2 LQKENI. With V trimmed by 0 bases and J by 3 bases, 6 bases remained unmatched. The length of the CDR3 is 17 residues. The CDR3: CASSPPGLAGREETQYF. DNA of the CDR3: TGTGCCAGCTCACCACCCGGACTAGCGGGTAGGGAAGAGACCCAGTACTTC.

J is TRBJ1-4 and V is TRBV7-9; 11 positions agree with TRBD1. This CDR3 contains 20 residues. Per germline, CDR1 SEHNR and CDR2 FQNEAQ (reference sequence). J lost 2 bases, V lost 5 bases, and 16 bases had no gene match. The CDR3 here is CASSIRSVRTGGITNEKLFF. The CDR3, as DNA: TGTGCCAGCAGCATTAGGTCTGTCCGGACAGGGGGCATCACTAATGAAAAACTGTTTTTT.

The CDR3 reads CASSFRDRGGSPLHF. The CDR3 DNA is TGTGCCAGCAGCTTCCGGGACAGGGGAGGCTCACCCCTCCACTTT. This chain joins TRBV5-4 and TRBJ1-6, with 10 nucleotides matching TRBD1. This CDR3 contains 15 residues. Germline values: CDR1 SGHNT, CDR2 YYREEE (reference sequence). The ends lost 2 bases at V and 10 bases at J; junction bases unmatched: 6.

Written as DNA, the CDR3 is TGTGCCAGTAGTGTGGCGACAGGAACCCCCAGGGGTGAAAAACTGTTTTTT. Translated, it gives CASSVATGTPRGEKLFF. The chain carries TRBV19 and TRBJ1-4; perhaps TRBD1 as D (6 bases). The V gene lost 5 bases and the J gene lost 7 bases, with 23 bases spanning the gap. The CDR3 runs 17 residues. Germline CDR1 and CDR2: LNHDA and SQIVND (reference sequence).

J is TRBJ2-7 and V is TRBV13; TRBD2 agrees at 8 bases. The germline gives CDR1 PRHDT, CDR2 FYEKMQ (reference sequence). The ends lost 3 bases at V and 3 bases at J; junction bases unmatched: 7. The CDR3 is made up of 15 amino acids. CDR3 nucleotides: TGTGCCAGCAGCTTTTCATCGCGGGAGGACTACGAGCAGTACTTC. It is translated as CASSFSSREDYEQYF.

The chain links TRBV7-9 to TRBJ2-2; D call uncertain. V was shortened by 5 bases and J by 7 bases, with 2 bases between the two germline ends. The CDR3 has 10 amino acids. Germline V gene data show CDR1 as SEHNR and CDR2 as FQNEAQ (reference sequence). The CDR3 coding sequence is TGTGCCAGCAGCCGCGGGGAGCTGTTTTTT. This codes for CASSRGELFF.

The CDR3 DNA reads TGTGCCAGCAGTTCCCCGACAGAGTCCTACGAGCAGTACTTC. The encoded protein is CASSSPTESYEQYF. The chain joins TRBV28 to TRBJ2-7; maybe TRBD1 (5 bases). CDR3 length equals 14 residues. Germline V gene lookup returns CDR1 MDHEN and CDR2 SYDVKM. The V end lost 4 bases, the J end lost 1 base, and 11 bases lay between the germline ends.

The chain recombines TRBV5-6 with TRBJ2-7, with 9 bases matching TRBD1. V was clipped by 4 bases and J by 3 bases; unmatched bases: 5. Per the germline V gene, CDR1 is SGHDT and CDR2 is YYEEEE. CDR3 length: 14 residues. In nucleotides, the CDR3 is TGTGCCAGCAGCACCGGGACAGGGATCTACGAGCAGTACTTC. It is translated as CASSTGTGIYEQYF.

The rearrangement uses TRBV11-2 and TRBJ2-1, with 9 bases matching TRBD2. The CDR3 extends over 18 amino acids. The J segment lost 5 bases and the V segment lost 3 bases, leaving 14 bases of the junction unmatched. Germline V lookup: CDR1 SGHAT, CDR2 FQNNGV. The CDR3 protein is CASSFLGGDLAGHNEQFF. The DNA for the CDR3 is TGTGCCAGCAGCTTCCTAGGGGGTGATCTAGCGGGACACAATGAGCAGTTCTTC.

This chain connects TRBV9 to TRBJ2-7; D is uncertain. This CDR3 is 15 amino acids long. Trimming took off 0 bases at V and 3 bases at J, with 13 bases between the two ends. Germline-derived CDR1 and CDR2 are SGDLS and YYNGEE. The CDR3 loop is CASSVAYSPGYEQYF. The CDR3 DNA reads as TGTGCCAGCAGCGTAGCGTACAGCCCTGGCTACGAGCAGTACTTC.

The V gene is TRBV7-3, the J gene TRBJ2-5, with TRBD1 matching 9 bases. V lost 2 bases to trimming and J lost 2 bases; unmatched junction nucleotides: 9. CDR3 length: 17 residues. Germline V lookup: CDR1 SGHTA, CDR2 FQGTGA. CDR3 in DNA: TGTGCCAGCAGCTTAGTCGAGGGACAGGGCTTACAAGAGACCCAGTACTTC. Its protein product is CASSLVEGQGLQETQYF.

The rearrangement joins TRBV5-5 to TRBJ2-7; the match to TRBD1 covers 9 bases. Germline lookup yields CDR1 SGHKS and CDR2 YYEKEE (reference sequence). The CDR3 loop spans 15 amino acids. Trimming cost V 4 bases and J 0 bases; bases outside gene matches: 5. CDR3 sequence: CASSATGGASYEQYF. The CDR3 nucleotides are TGTGCCAGCAGCGCTACAGGGGGCGCCTCCTACGAGCAGTACTTC.

J is TRBJ2-7 and V is TRBV28; TRBD2 agrees at 10 bases. Germline loops: CDR1 MDHEN, CDR2 SYDVKM. The CDR3 length is 14 residues. Trimming took 6 bases from V and 7 from J; bases not matched to a gene: 9. CDR3 protein: CASRPGTSDFEQYF. DNA for the CDR3: TGTGCCAGCAGGCCCGGGACTAGCGATTTTGAGCAGTACTTC.

This clone qualifies as medium-sized. V usage is TRBV30 and J usage is TRBJ1-2; D might be TRBD1 (6 bases). The CDR3 runs 13 residues. Trimming cost V 2 bases and J 7 bases, with 14 bases left between them. Germline V lookup: CDR1 GTSNPN, CDR2 SVGIG (reference sequence). CDR3 residues: CAWSPGDLGGYTF. DNA of the CDR3: TGTGCCTGGAGTCCAGGGGATTTAGGTGGCTACACCTTC.

This clone is a singleton in its sample. J is TRBJ1-5 and V is TRBV27; D uncertain. The CDR3 is made up of 16 amino acids. Germline values: CDR1 MNHEY, CDR2 SMNVEV (reference sequence). Trimming stripped 0 bases from V and 0 bases from J, with 9 bases between. The DNA for the CDR3 is TGTGCCAGCAGTTTATCGGCGAGGTATAGCAATCAGCCCCAGCATTTT. This sequence encodes CASSLSARYSNQPQHF.

This sequence joins TRBV7-8 and TRBJ2-7; 14 bases match TRBD2. Trimming removed 4 bases from V and 3 bases from J; junction bases left unmatched: 11. The CDR3 sequence is 18 residues long. The germline gives CDR1 SGHVS, CDR2 FQNEAQ. CDR3: CASSWADTGTSGGYEQYF. In DNA, the CDR3 is TGTGCCAGCAGCTGGGCAGATACGGGGACTAGCGGGGGCTACGAGCAGTACTTC.

V is TRBV12-5 and J is TRBJ1-1, with unresolved D. V shed 6 bases and J shed 0 bases, with 11 bases lying between them. Germline assignment: CDR1 LGHNT and CDR2 FRNRAP. CDR3 length: 14 amino acids. The CDR3 region is CASGFGLMNTEAFF. The CDR3 coding sequence is TGTGCTAGTGGCTTCGGTCTGATGAACACTGAAGCTTTCTTT. Full variable domain (missing parts from reference TRBV12-5 and TRBJ1-1): DARVTQTPRHKVTEMGQEVTMRCQPILGHNTVFWYRQTMMQGLELLAYFRNRAPLDDSGMPKDRFSAEMPDATLATLKIQPSEPRDSAVYFCASGFGLMNTEAFFGQGTRLTVV.

The chain links TRBV10-1 to TRBJ2-1; D perhaps matches TRBD2 (6 bases). V shed 2 bases and J shed 9 bases, with 11 bases lying between them. The CDR3 contains 13 residues. Germline V lookup: CDR1 WNHNN, CDR2 SYGVQD (reference sequence). CDR3 nucleotides: TGCGCCAGCAGTGAGGTCGTGGGGGGTGAGCAGTTCTTC. It translates to CASSEVVGGEQFF.

The CDR3, as DNA: TGTGCCAGCAGGTCGCAGGGTGGTAATGAGCAGTTCTTC. Translation gives CASRSQGGNEQFF. This chain uses TRBV27 with TRBJ2-1; a weak D match, TRBD1 (5 bases). The germline CDR1 and CDR2 sequences are MNHEY and SMNVEV (reference sequence). The V end lost 6 bases, the J end lost 7 bases, and 13 bases lay between the germline ends. This CDR3 spans 13 amino acids.

This clone was seen a handful of times. This rearrangement joins TRBV21-1 to TRBJ1-2; the listed D gene, TRBD1, was not tested against the DNA. TRBV21-1 represents a pseudogene. CDR3 length: 15 residues. The CDR3 coding sequence is TGTGCCAGCAGCAAAGGGGGACAGCCCCCCTATGGCTACACCTTC. It encodes CASSKGGQPPYGYTF.

The V and J genes are TRBV5-1 and TRBJ2-3; 7 nucleotides match TRBD1. Germline lookup yields CDR1 SGHRS and CDR2 YFSETQ. Trimming took 5 bases from V and 1 from J; bases not matched to a gene: 10. This CDR3 spans 16 amino acids. The CDR3 reads CASSPTRQGGTDTQYF. The CDR3 bases are TGCGCCAGCAGTCCCACCCGACAGGGAGGCACAGATACGCAGTATTTT.

The chain recombines TRBV19 with TRBJ2-3; 7 bases are a match to TRBD2. Trimming at V came to 5 bases and at J to 2 bases, leaving 7 bases not matched to a gene. CDR1 and CDR2 from the germline V gene are LNHDA and SQIVND (reference sequence). The CDR3 loop spans 15 amino acids. CDR3 DNA: TGTGCCAGTAGTTGGGCTAGCGGAATCACAGATACGCAGTATTTT. Its protein product is CASSWASGITDTQYF.

The rearrangement uses TRBV5-1 and TRBJ1-1; D not resolved. V lost 0 bases, J lost 4 bases, and 10 bases lay in between. This CDR3 contains 14 residues. Germline CDR1 and CDR2: SGHRS and YFSETQ. The CDR3 reads CASSLGNTGTEAFF. The CDR3 nucleotides are TGCGCCAGCAGCTTGGGAAATACTGGCACTGAAGCTTTCTTT.

V is TRBV29-1 and J is TRBJ1-1; D gene uncertain. V lost 7 bases, J lost 0 bases, and 9 bases lay in between. This CDR3 region has 12 residues. The germline V gene has CDR1 SQVTM and CDR2 ANQGSEA. CDR3 loop: CSAERLNTEAFF. CDR3 coding DNA: TGCAGCGCCGAACGGTTGAACACTGAAGCTTTCTTT.

This chain uses TRBV30 with TRBJ1-5; D not certain. The CDR3 loop spans 12 amino acids. Germline V gene lookup returns CDR1 GTSNPN and CDR2 SVGIG (reference sequence). V was cut by 4 bases and J by 7 bases, with 11 bases left in between. The CDR3 sequence is CAWTSAGQPQHF. In DNA form, the CDR3 reads TGTGCCTGGACCTCCGCCGGGCAGCCCCAGCATTTT. The whole variable domain, remainder taken from reference TRBV30 and TRBJ1-5, is SQTIHQWPATLVQPVGSPLSLECTVEGTSNPNLYWYRQAAGRGLQLLFYSVGIGQISSEVPQNLSASRPQDRQFILSSKKLLLSDSGFYLCAWTSAGQPQHFGDGTRLSIL.

The V and J genes are TRBV5-8 and TRBJ1-2, with TRBD1 matching 9 bases. The CDR3 length is 17 residues. V shed 7 bases, J shed 7 bases, and the junction held 20 bases outside the gene matches. Germline values: CDR1 SGHTS, CDR2 YDEGEE. The CDR3 loop reads CASRGDRDELTNVGYTF. The CDR3 bases are TGTGCCAGCCGCGGGGACAGGGATGAACTTACTAACGTTGGCTACACCTTC.

This clone is medium-sized within its sample. The sample holds other DNA sequences that translate to the same CDR3. The genes are TRBV27 and TRBJ2-1; TRBD2 matches at 8 bases. Germline lookup yields CDR1 MNHEY and CDR2 SMNVEV (reference sequence). The CDR3 runs 13 residues. V gave up 6 bases and J gave up 8 bases; unmatched junction bases: 6. The CDR3 sequence: CASSSTSEDEQFF. The CDR3 DNA is TGTGCCAGCAGCTCGACTAGCGAGGATGAGCAGTTCTTC.

The rearrangement uses TRBV19 and TRBJ2-7; D call uncertain. The CDR3 has 13 amino acids. Germline V gene data show CDR1 as LNHDA and CDR2 as SQIVND (reference sequence). V dropped 6 bases and J dropped 7 bases, with 16 bases sitting between them. CDR3 nucleotide sequence: TGTGCCAGTAGCATGGTCTCCGGGTTGGAGCAGTACTTC. Its translation is CASSMVSGLEQYF.